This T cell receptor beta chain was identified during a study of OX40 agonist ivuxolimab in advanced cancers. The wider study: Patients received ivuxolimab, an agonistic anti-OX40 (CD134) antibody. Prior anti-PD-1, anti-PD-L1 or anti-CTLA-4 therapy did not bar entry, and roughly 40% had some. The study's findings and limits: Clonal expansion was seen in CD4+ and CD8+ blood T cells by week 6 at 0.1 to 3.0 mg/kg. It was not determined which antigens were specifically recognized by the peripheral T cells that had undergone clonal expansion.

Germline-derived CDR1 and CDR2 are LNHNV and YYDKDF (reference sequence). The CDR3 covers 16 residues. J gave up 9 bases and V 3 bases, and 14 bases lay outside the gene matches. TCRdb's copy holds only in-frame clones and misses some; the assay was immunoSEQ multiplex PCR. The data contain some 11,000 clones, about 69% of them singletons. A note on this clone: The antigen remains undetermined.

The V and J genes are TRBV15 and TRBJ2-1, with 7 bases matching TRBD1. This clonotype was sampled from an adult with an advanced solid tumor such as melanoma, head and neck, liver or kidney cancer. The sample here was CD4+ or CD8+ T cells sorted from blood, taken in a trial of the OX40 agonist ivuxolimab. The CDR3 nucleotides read TGTGCCACCAGCAGGGAGAGACAGGGCCCAATGGGTGAGCAGTTCTTC. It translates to CATSRERQGPMGEQFF. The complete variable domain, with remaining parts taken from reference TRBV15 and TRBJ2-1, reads DAMVIQNPRYQVTQFGKPVTLSCSQTLNHNVMYWYQQKSSQAPKLLFHYYDKDFNNEADTPDNFQSRRPNTSFCFLDIRSPGLGDTAMYLCATSRERQGPMGEQFFGPGTRLTVL.